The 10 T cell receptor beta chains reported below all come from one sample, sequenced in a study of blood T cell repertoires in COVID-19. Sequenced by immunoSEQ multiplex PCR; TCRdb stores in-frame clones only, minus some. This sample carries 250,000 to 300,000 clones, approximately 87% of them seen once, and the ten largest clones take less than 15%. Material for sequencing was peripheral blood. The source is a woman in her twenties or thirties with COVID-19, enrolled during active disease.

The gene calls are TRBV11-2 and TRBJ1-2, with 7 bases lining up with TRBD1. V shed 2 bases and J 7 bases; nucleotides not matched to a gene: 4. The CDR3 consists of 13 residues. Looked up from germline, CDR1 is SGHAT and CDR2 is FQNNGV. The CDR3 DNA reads TGTGCCAGCAGCTTACAGAGGGGGCGTGGCTACACCTTC. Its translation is CASSLQRGRGYTF.

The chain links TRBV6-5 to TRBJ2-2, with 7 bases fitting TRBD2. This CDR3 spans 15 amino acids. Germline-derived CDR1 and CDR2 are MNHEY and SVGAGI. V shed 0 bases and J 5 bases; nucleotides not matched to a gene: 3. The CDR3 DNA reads TGTGCCAGCAGTTACTCGACTAGCTGGACCGGGGAGCTGTTTTTT. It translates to CASSYSTSWTGELFF.

CDR3 sequence: CASSKTGSWGEQFF. The CDR3 coding sequence is TGTGCCAGCAGTAAGACAGGGTCTTGGGGTGAGCAGTTCTTC. V is TRBV27 and J is TRBJ2-1, with TRBD1 matching 7 bases. The germline V gene encodes CDR1 MNHEY and CDR2 SMNVEV (reference sequence). The length of the CDR3 is 14 residues. Trimming cost V 5 bases and J 9 bases; bases outside gene matches: 10.

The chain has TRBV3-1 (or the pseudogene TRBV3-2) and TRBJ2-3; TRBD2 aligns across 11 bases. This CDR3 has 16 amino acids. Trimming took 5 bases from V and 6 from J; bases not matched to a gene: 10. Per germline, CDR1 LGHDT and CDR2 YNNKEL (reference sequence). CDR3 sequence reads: CASSLGLAGGMDTQYF. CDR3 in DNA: TGTGCCAGCAGCTTAGGTCTAGCGGGGGGAATGGATACGCAGTATTTT.

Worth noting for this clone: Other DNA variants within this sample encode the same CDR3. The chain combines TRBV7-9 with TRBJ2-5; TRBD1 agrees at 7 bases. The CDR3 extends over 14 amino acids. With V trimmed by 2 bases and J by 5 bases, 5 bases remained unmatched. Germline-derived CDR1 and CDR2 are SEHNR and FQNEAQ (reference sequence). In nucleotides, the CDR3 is TGTGCCAGCAGCTTACCTAGGGGGCAGGAGACCCAGTACTTC. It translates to CASSLPRGQETQYF.

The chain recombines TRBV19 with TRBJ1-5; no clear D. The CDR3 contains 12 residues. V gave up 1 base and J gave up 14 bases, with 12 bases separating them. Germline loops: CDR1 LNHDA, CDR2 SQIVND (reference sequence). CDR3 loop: CASSIGPRDKHF. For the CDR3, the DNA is TGTGCCAGTAGTATAGGCCCTCGAGACAAGCATTTT.

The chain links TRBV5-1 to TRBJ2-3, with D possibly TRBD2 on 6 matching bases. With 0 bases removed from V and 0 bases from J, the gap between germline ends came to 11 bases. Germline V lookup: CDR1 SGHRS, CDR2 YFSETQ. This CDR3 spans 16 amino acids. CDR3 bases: TGCGCCAGCAGCTTGGGATTGGGGGGAAGCACAGATACGCAGTATTTT. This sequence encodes CASSLGLGGSTDTQYF.

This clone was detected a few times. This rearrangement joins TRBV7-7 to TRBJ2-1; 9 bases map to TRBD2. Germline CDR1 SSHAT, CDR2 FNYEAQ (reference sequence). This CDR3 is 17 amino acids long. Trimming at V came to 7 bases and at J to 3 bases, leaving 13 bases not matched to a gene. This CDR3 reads CASTLGSGGTVYNEQFF. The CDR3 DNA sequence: TGTGCCAGCACCCTAGGGAGCGGGGGGACGGTCTACAATGAGCAGTTCTTC.

The CDR3 loop reads CASSEGQGSYGYTF. The CDR3 bases are TGTGCCAGCAGCGAGGGACAGGGAAGCTATGGCTACACCTTC. The chain is built from TRBV7-2 and TRBJ1-2; 9 bases agree with TRBD1. Germline V gene sequence: CDR1 SGHTA, CDR2 FQGNSA. V dropped 5 bases and J dropped 4; count of bases not matched to a gene: 5. This CDR3 region has 14 residues.

CDR3 nucleotide sequence: TGTGCCAGCAGTCAGAGTTTTGCAGGCTCCTACGAGCAGTACTTC. Amino acid sequence: CASSQSFAGSYEQYF. The V and J genes are TRBV28 and TRBJ2-7; D gene unclear. With 5 bases removed from V and 0 bases from J, the gap between germline ends came to 14 bases. This CDR3 region has 15 residues. Germline CDR1 and CDR2: MDHEN and SYDVKM.